The next 17 T cell receptor beta chains were all read from a single sample in a study of blood T cell repertoires in COVID-19. Sequenced by immunoSEQ multiplex PCR; TCRdb stores in-frame clones only, minus some. Altogether 58,000 or so clones are present, about four fifths being singletons, with the ten largest covering roughly 5%. Sequenced: peripheral blood. These TCRs come from a human donor in a cohort sampled during active COVID-19.

The chain employs TRBV25-1 and TRBJ1-1; no reliable D call. Germline V gene lookup returns CDR1 MGHDK and CDR2 SYGVNS. The CDR3 is made up of 14 amino acids. Trimming shortened V by 1 base and J by 4 bases, and 10 bases separated the two germline ends. The CDR3 protein is CASSEFQETTEAFF. Here the CDR3 DNA reads TGTGCCAGCAGTGAATTTCAGGAAACCACTGAAGCTTTCTTT.

The chain uses TRBV20-1 and TRBJ2-1, with D uncertain. V was cut by 3 bases and J by 4 bases, with 7 bases left in between. The germline CDR1 and CDR2 sequences are DFQATT and SNEGSKA (reference sequence). The CDR3 is 12 residues long. The CDR3 reads CSASSTYNEQFF. In DNA, the CDR3 is TGCAGTGCTAGTAGTACATACAATGAGCAGTTCTTC.

This rearrangement joins TRBV7-9 to TRBJ2-3; D gene ambiguous. Looked up from germline, CDR1 is SEHNR and CDR2 is FQNEAQ (reference sequence). The CDR3 is made up of 12 amino acids. Trimming cost V 5 bases and J 6 bases, with 9 bases left between them. Here the CDR3 DNA reads TGTGCCAGCAGCCCCGAGCCGGATACGCAGTATTTT. Translation gives CASSPEPDTQYF.

The chain's CDR3 is CASSLDRGNSPLHF. CDR3 DNA sequence: TGTGCCAGCAGCTTAGACAGGGGGAATTCACCCCTCCACTTT. The chain is built from TRBV7-8 and TRBJ1-6, with TRBD1 matching over 8 bases. The CDR3 covers 14 residues. V lost 1 base and J lost 7; bases outside the gene matches: 0. Germline assignment: CDR1 SGHVS and CDR2 FQNEAQ. The full variable domain, completed using reference TRBV7-8 and TRBJ1-6, is GAGVSQSPRYKVAKRGQDVALRCDPISGHVSLFWYQQALGQGPEFLTYFQNEAQLDKSGLPSDRFFAERPEGSVSTLKIQRTQQEDSAVYLCASSLDRGNSPLHFGNGTRLTVT.

This clone came up a few times. This chain uses TRBV19 with TRBJ2-7; 7 nucleotides match TRBD1. CDR3 length equals 14 residues. The V and J ends lost 6 bases and 1 base, in that order; junction bases with no gene match: 6. CDR1 and CDR2 from the germline V gene are LNHDA and SQIVND (reference sequence). CDR3 in DNA: TGTGCCAGTAGGCCACAGGGGAGTTCCTACGAGCAGTACTTC. This gives the protein CASRPQGSSYEQYF. Based on the CDR3 plus reference TRBV19 and TRBJ2-7, the full variable domain is DGGITQSPKYLFRKEGQNVTLSCEQNLNHDAMYWYRQDPGQGLRLIYYSQIVNDFQKGDIAEGYSVSREKKESFPLTVTSAQKNPTAFYLCASRPQGSSYEQYFGPGTRLTVT.

This clone was picked up a small number of times. The gene calls are TRBV18 and TRBJ2-7, with TRBD2 as a possible D gene (5 bases). The ends were cut back, 2 bases at V and 7 bases at J, with 12 bases in the middle. The CDR3 extends over 13 amino acids. Germline V lookup: CDR1 KGHSH, CDR2 LQKENI. CDR3 protein: CASSPDWTGEQYF. The CDR3 DNA sequence: TGTGCCAGCTCACCAGATTGGACTGGGGAGCAGTACTTC. The full variable domain, completed using reference TRBV18 and TRBJ2-7, is NAGVMQNPRHLVRRRGQEARLRCSPMKGHSHVYWYRQLPEEGLKFMVYLQKENIIDESGMPKERFSAEFPKEGPSILRIQQVVRGDSAAYFCASSPDWTGEQYFGPGTRLTVT.

This clone was seen once. The gene calls are TRBV28 and TRBJ2-7, with a tentative D call TRBD2 (6 bases). V shed 3 bases and J shed 4 bases, with 13 bases lying between them. The CDR3 runs to 14 residues. CDR1 is MDHEN and CDR2 is SYDVKM in the germline V gene. The CDR3 DNA reads as TGTGCCAGCAGTTTTTCGGGAGCGGTGTACGAGCAGTACTTC. It yields the protein CASSFSGAVYEQYF. Full variable domain (missing parts from reference TRBV28 and TRBJ2-7): DVKVTQSSRYLVKRTGEKVFLECVQDMDHENMFWYRQDPGLGLRLIYFSYDVKMKEKGDIPEGYSVSREKKERFSLILESASTNQTSMYLCASSFSGAVYEQYFGPGTRLTVT.

V usage is TRBV19 and J usage is TRBJ2-7; 8 nucleotides agree with TRBD2. Germline lookup yields CDR1 LNHDA and CDR2 SQIVND (reference sequence). The V gene end was trimmed by 5 bases and the J gene end by 3 bases; junction bases not matched to a gene: 3. The CDR3 has 13 residues. The CDR3 loop reads CASSVAGYYEQYF. In DNA, the CDR3 is TGTGCCAGTAGTGTAGCGGGATACTACGAGCAGTACTTC.

The chain joins TRBV5-6 to TRBJ1-6; 10 bases agree with TRBD1. This CDR3 spans 17 amino acids. V was clipped by 1 base and J by 14 bases; unmatched bases: 15. Germline-derived CDR1 and CDR2 are SGHDT and YYEEEE. CDR3: CASSLWGPGQGIQALHF. Written as DNA, the CDR3 is TGTGCCAGCAGCTTGTGGGGACCGGGACAGGGGATTCAAGCCCTCCACTTT.

This clone has a handful of counts. The chain employs TRBV7-2 and TRBJ1-1; D may be TRBD1 (5 bases). The CDR3 has 13 residues. Trimming left V 5 bases short and J 2 bases short, with 9 bases between. Germline CDR1 is SGHTA and CDR2 is FQGNSA. The CDR3 region has the DNA TGTGCCAGCAGCCGGACACCAAACACTGAAGCTTTCTTT. Protein product: CASSRTPNTEAFF.

The rearrangement joins TRBV5-1 to TRBJ2-7, with D perhaps TRBD1 (5 bases). Trimming shortened V by 0 bases and J by 7 bases, and 11 bases separated the two germline ends. Looked up from germline, CDR1 is SGHRS and CDR2 is YFSETQ. The CDR3 loop spans 13 amino acids. The CDR3 spells CASSLGGSHEQYF. CDR3 DNA sequence: TGCGCCAGCAGCTTGGGGGGCTCCCATGAGCAGTACTTC.

The V call is TRBV14, the J call TRBJ1-2; D is ambiguous. CDR1 is SGHDN, CDR2 FVKESK, per germline. The CDR3 covers 13 residues. V was shortened by 0 bases and J by 9 bases, with 11 bases between the two germline ends. CDR3 sequence: CASSQDGGRSYTF. For the CDR3, the DNA is TGTGCCAGCAGCCAAGATGGCGGTCGTAGCTACACCTTC.

This rearrangement joins TRBV6-2 or TRBV6-3 to TRBJ2-7; the D gene is possibly TRBD2 (5 bases). The V gene lost 5 bases and the J gene lost 3 bases, with 8 bases spanning the gap. The V gene's germline CDR1 is MNHEY and CDR2 SVGEGT. This CDR3 has 12 residues. The CDR3, as DNA: TGTGCCAGCAGTGACTATATCTACGAGCAGTACTTC. Translation: CASSDYIYEQYF.

CDR3 loop: CASSVGLAGSETQYF. The CDR3 bases are TGTGCCAGCAGCGTAGGACTAGCGGGATCAGAGACCCAGTACTTC. This chain links TRBV9 with TRBJ2-5, with 11 bases identical to TRBD2. Per germline, CDR1 SGDLS and CDR2 YYNGEE. J gave up 4 bases and V 0 bases, and 2 bases lay outside the gene matches. The CDR3 totals 15 residues.

This sequence joins TRBV6-2 or TRBV6-3 and TRBJ1-1, with 8 nucleotides matching TRBD1. The J segment lost 10 bases and the V segment lost 5 bases, leaving 9 bases of the junction unmatched. Germline V gene data show CDR1 as MNHEY and CDR2 as SVGEGT. There are 13 residues in the CDR3. CDR3 DNA sequence: TGTGCCAGCAGTGACAGGGGCCCTGGGAGAGCTTTCTTT. Its protein product is CASSDRGPGRAFF.

CDR3 residues: CASRRGQTEAFF. The CDR3 region has the DNA TGTGCCAGCAGACGTGGACAGACTGAAGCTTTCTTT. The V gene is TRBV3-1 (or the pseudogene TRBV3-2), the J gene TRBJ1-1, with a tentative D call TRBD1 (6 bases). Germline lookup yields CDR1 LGHDT and CDR2 YNNKEL (reference sequence). The CDR3 has 12 amino acids. The ends were cut back, 6 bases at V and 5 bases at J, with 10 bases in the middle.

The J gene is TRBJ1-2, the V gene TRBV5-6, with TRBD1 as a possible D gene (6 bases). V was pared by 1 base and J by 7 bases, with 17 bases between. The CDR3 is made up of 15 amino acids. The germline gives CDR1 SGHDT, CDR2 YYEEEE. This chain's CDR3 is CASSLYPSGVGGYTF. The CDR3 DNA is TGTGCCAGCAGCTTGTATCCTTCAGGGGTTGGTGGCTACACCTTC.